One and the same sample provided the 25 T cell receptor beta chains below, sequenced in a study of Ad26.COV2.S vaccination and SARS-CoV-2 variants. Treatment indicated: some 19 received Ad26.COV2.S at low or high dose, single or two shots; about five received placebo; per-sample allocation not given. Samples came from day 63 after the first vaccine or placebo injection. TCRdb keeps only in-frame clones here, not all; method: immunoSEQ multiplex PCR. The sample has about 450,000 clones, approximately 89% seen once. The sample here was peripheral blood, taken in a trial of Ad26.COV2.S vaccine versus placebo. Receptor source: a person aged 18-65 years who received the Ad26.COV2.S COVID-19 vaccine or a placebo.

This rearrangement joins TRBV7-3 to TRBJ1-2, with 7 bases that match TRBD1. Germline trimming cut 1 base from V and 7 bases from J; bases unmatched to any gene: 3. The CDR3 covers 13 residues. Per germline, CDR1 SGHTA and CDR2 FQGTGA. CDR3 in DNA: TGTGCCAGCAGCTTAAAACAGGGGATTGGCTACACCTTC. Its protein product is CASSLKQGIGYTF.

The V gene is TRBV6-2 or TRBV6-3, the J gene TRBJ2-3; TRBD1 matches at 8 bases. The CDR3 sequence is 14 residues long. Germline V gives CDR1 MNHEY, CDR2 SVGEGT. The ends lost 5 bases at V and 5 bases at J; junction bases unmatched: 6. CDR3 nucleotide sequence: TGTGCCAGCAGTCAGGGGACAGGCGAAGATACGCAGTATTTT. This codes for CASSQGTGEDTQYF.

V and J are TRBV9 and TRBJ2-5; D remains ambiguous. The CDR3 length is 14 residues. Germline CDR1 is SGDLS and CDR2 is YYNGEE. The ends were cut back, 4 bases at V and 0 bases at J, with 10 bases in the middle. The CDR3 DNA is TGTGCCAGCAGCCTGGGTGGGTACCAAGAGACCCAGTACTTC. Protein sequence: CASSLGGYQETQYF.

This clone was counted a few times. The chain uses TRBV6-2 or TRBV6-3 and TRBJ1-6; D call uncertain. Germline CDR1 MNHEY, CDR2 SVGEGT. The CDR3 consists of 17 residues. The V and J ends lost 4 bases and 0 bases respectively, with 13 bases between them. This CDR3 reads CASSSDVFSSYNSPLHF. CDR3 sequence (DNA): TGTGCCAGCAGTTCCGATGTGTTCAGCTCCTATAATTCACCCCTCCACTTT.

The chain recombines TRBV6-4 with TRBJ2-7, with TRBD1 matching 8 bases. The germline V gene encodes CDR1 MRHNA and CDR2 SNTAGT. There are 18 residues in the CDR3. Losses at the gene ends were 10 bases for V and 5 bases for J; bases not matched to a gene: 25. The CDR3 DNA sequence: TGTGCCATCTCGACAGGGGACGTCTTGGCCCCCCGGTTGAACGAGCAGTACGTC. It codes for CAISTGDVLAPRLNEQYV.

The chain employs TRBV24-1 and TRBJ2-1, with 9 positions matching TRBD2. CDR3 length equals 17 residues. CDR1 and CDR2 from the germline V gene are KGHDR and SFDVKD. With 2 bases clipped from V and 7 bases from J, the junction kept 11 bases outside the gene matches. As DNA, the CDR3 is TGTGCCACCAGTGATTCCCAGTTAGCGGGAGTCTGGAATGAGCAGTTCTTC. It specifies CATSDSQLAGVWNEQFF.

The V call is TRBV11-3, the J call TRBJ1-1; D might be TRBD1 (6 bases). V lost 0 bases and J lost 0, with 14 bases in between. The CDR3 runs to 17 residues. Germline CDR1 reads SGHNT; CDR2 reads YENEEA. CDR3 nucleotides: TGTGCCAGCAGCTTAGAGGACAGAACCCAAATGAACACTGAAGCTTTCTTT. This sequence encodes CASSLEDRTQMNTEAFF.

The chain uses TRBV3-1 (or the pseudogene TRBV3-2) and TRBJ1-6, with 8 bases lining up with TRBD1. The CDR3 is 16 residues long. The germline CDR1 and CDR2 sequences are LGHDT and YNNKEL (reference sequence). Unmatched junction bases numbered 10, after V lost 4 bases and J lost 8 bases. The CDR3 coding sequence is TGTGCCAGCAGCCCGACGACAGGGGATTGGTATTCACCCCTCCACTTT. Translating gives CASSPTTGDWYSPLHF.

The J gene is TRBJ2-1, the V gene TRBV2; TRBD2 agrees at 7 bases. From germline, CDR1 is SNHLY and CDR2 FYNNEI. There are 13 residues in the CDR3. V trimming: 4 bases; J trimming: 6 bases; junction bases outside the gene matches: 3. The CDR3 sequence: CASSAPSGNEQFF. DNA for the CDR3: TGTGCCAGCAGTGCCCCTAGCGGCAATGAGCAGTTCTTC.

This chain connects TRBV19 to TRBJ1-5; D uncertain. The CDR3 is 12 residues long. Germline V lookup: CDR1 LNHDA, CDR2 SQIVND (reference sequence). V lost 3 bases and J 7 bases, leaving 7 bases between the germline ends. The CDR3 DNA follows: TGTGCCAGTAGTATGGGCGGCCAGCCCCAGCATTTT. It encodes CASSMGGQPQHF.

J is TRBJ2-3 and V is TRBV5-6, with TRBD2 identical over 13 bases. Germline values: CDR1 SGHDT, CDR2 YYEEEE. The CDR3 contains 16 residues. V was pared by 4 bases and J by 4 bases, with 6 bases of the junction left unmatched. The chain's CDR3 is CASSDGLAGVADTQYF. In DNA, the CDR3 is TGTGCCAGCAGCGACGGACTAGCGGGAGTGGCAGATACGCAGTATTTT.

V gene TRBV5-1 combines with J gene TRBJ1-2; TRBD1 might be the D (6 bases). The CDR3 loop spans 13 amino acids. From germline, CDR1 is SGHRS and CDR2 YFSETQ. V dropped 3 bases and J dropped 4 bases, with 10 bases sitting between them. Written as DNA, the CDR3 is TGCGCCAGCAGCTCGGGACACCTCTATGGCTACACCTTC. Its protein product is CASSSGHLYGYTF.

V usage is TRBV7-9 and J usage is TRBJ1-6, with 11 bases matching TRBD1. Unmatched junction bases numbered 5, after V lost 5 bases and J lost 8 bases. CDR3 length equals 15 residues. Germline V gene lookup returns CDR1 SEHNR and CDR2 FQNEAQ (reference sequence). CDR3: CASSPRTGGDSPLHF. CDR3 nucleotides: TGTGCCAGCAGCCCCAGGACAGGGGGCGATTCACCCCTCCACTTT.

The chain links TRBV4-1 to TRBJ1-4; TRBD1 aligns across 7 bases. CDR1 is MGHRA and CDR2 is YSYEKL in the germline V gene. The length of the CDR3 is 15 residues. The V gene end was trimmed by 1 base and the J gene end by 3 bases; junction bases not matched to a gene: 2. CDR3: CASSQAGQPNEKLFF. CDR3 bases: TGCGCCAGCAGCCAAGCGGGACAGCCTAATGAAAAACTGTTTTTT.

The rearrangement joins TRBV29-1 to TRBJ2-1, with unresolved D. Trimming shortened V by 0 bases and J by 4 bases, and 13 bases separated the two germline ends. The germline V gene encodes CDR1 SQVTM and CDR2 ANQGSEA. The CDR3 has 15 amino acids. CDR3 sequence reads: CSVEEDSKWYNEQFF. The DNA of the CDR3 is TGCAGCGTTGAAGAAGACTCCAAGTGGTACAATGAGCAGTTCTTC.

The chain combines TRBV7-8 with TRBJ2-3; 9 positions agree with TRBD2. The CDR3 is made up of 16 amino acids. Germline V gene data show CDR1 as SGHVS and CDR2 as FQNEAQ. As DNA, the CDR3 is TGTGTCTCCGCAGCGGGAGGTGGGAGTAGCACAGATACGCAGTATTTT. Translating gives CVSAAGGGSSTDTQYF.

The CDR3 reads CASSVGPTEAFF. The DNA of the CDR3 is TGTGCCAGCTCAGTAGGTCCCACTGAAGCTTTCTTT. The rearrangement links TRBV18 to TRBJ1-1; no reliable D call. This CDR3 has 12 residues. Trimming removed 5 bases at V and 4 bases at J, with 8 bases between. Germline V gene sequence: CDR1 KGHSH, CDR2 LQKENI.

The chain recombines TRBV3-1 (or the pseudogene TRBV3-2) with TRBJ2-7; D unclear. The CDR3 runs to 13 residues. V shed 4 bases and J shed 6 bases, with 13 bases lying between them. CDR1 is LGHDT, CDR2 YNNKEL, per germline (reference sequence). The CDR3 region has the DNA TGTGCCAGCAGCCCCGGCCTCGGCGGCGAGCAGTACTTC. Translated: CASSPGLGGEQYF.

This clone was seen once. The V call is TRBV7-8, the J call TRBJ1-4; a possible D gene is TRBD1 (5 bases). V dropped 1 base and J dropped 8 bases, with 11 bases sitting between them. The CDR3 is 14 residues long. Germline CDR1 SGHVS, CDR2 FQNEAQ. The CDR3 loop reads CASSLGVGREKLFF. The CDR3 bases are TGTGCCAGCAGCTTAGGCGTGGGACGGGAAAAACTGTTTTTT. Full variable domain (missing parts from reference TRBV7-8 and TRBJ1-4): GAGVSQSPRYKVAKRGQDVALRCDPISGHVSLFWYQQALGQGPEFLTYFQNEAQLDKSGLPSDRFFAERPEGSVSTLKIQRTQQEDSAVYLCASSLGVGREKLFFGSGTQLSVL.

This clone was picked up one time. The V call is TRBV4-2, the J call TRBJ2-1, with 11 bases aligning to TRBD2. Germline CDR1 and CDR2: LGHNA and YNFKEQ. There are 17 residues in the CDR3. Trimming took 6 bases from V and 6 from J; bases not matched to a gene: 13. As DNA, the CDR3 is TGTGCCAGCAGGCGTTCTACTAGCGGGAGTTCACCCAATGAGCAGTTCTTC. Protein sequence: CASRRSTSGSSPNEQFF.

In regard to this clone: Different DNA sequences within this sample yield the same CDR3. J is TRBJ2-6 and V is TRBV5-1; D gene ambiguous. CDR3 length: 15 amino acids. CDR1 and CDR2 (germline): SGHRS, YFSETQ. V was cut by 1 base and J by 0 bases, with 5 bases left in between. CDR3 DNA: TGCGCCAGCAGCTTGACAGTCTCTGGGGCCAACGTCCTGACTTTC. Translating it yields CASSLTVSGANVLTF.

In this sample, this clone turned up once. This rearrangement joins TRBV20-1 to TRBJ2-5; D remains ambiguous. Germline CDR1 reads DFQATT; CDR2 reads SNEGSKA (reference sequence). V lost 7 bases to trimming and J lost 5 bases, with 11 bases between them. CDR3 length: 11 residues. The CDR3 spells CSVVNAETQYF. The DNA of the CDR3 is TGCAGTGTGGTCAATGCCGAGACCCAGTACTTC.

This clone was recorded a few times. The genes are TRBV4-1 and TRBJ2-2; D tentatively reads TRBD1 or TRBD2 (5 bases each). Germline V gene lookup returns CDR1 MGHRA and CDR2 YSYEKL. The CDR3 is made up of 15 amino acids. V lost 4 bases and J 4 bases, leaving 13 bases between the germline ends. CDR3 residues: CASSRIGTLTGELFF. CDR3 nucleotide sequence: TGCGCCAGCAGCCGAATCGGGACCCTCACCGGGGAGCTGTTTTTT.

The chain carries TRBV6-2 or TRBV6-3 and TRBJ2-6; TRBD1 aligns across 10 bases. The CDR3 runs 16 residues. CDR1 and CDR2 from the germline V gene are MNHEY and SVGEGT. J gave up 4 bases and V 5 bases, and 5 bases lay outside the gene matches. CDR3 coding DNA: TGTGCCAGCAGTGACAGGGGGCGTGCCGGGGCCAACGTCCTGACTTTC. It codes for CASSDRGRAGANVLTF.

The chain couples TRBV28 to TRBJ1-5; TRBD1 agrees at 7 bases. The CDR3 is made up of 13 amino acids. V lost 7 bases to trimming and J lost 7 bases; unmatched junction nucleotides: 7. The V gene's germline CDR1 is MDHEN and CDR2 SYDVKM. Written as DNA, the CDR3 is TGTGCCAGCAACCAGGGGGTTTGGCAGCCCCAGCATTTT. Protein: CASNQGVWQPQHF.